Detailed here is one TCR beta chain. What it binds is not known. CDR1 is MGHRA and CDR2 is YSYEKL in the germline V gene. The CDR3 covers 16 residues. V gave up 3 bases and J gave up 1 base; unmatched junction bases: 8. The record originates from a study of cytomegalovirus exposure and HLA in healthy donors. Overall study: It was reported in a later analysis that the same platform had been used for the 100 to 150 validation repertoires as for the roughly 650 first-cohort repertoires.

Notes on the study in general: Overall, 164 TCR beta chains were annotated as cytomegalovirus-associated.

Profiled with immunoSEQ multiplex PCR; TCRdb holds only in-frame clones, not every one. The sample gives tens of thousands of clones, around 95% of which show up once; under 2.5% is in the top ten. The V and J genes are TRBV4-1 and TRBJ2-7; 8 bases are shared with TRBD1. The sequenced material came from PBMCs. This TCR came from a young man in good health and CMV-seronegative. The CDR3 protein is CASSHTQGARSYEQYF. CDR3 nucleotide sequence: TGCGCCAGCAGCCATACGCAGGGGGCTAGGTCCTACGAGCAGTACTTC.